This T cell receptor (beta chain) derives from a study of Ad26.COV2.S vaccination and SARS-CoV-2 variants. Study details: Administration of Ad26.COV2.S was intramuscular, either once or twice 56 days apart.

Notes on the study in general: The study found similar non-spike TCR breadth in vaccine and placebo recipients.

Trimming stripped 0 bases from V and 0 bases from J, with 11 bases between. Per germline, CDR1 LGHDT and CDR2 YNNKEL (reference sequence). The CDR3 loop spans 17 amino acids. Turning to this clone: Its matching antigen is unknown.

Treatment of the sample: approximately 18 received Ad26.COV2.S at low or high dose, single or two shots; 5 received placebo; per-sample allocation not given. Sample collection was performed on day 63 after the first vaccine or placebo injection. The method was immunoSEQ multiplex PCR; TCRdb's version includes in-frame clones alone and lacks a portion of them. The sample includes roughly 410,000 clones, 83% of them seen just once. This TCR was recovered from a person between 18 and 65 years old who received the Ad26.COV2.S COVID-19 vaccine or a placebo. The chain joins TRBV3-1 (or the pseudogene TRBV3-2) to TRBJ2-2; possibly TRBD2 for D (6 bases). The sequenced sample was peripheral blood, obtained in a trial of Ad26.COV2.S vaccine versus placebo. CDR3 residues: CASSQDPGLSNTGELFF. DNA of the CDR3: TGTGCCAGCAGCCAAGACCCGGGACTTTCGAACACCGGGGAGCTGTTTTTT.